The 22 T cell receptor beta chains listed next were all sequenced from one sample in a study of cytomegalovirus exposure and HLA in healthy donors. Vbeta (60) and Jbeta (13) primers were used in the PCR. Sequencing was performed with immunoSEQ multiplex PCR; in TCRdb, only in-frame clones are kept and a portion is missing. The sample carries 150,000 to 250,000 clones, 79% recorded once. Sequenced sample: PBMCs. The receptors were sampled from a woman aged 30 to 39 in good health and CMV-seropositive.

The rearrangement joins TRBV5-4 to TRBJ2-7, with D tentatively TRBD2 (6 bases). CDR3 length equals 13 residues. V dropped 4 bases and J dropped 2 bases, with 10 bases sitting between them. The V gene's germline CDR1 is SGHNT and CDR2 YYREEE (reference sequence). The CDR3 DNA is TGTGCCAGCAGCCCGGGACTTGCCTACGAGCAGTACTTC. Its protein product is CASSPGLAYEQYF. Full variable domain (outside the CDR3, taken from reference TRBV5-4 and TRBJ2-7): ETGVTQSPTHLIKTRGQQVTLRCSSQSGHNTVSWYQQALGQGPQFIFQYYREEENGRGNFPPRFSGLQFPNYSSELNVNALELDDSALYLCASSPGLAYEQYFGPGTRLTVT.

There are a few counts of this clone. J is TRBJ2-7 and V is TRBV4-3, with 11 bases lining up with TRBD2. The junction had 5 bases not matched to a gene; V was cut back by 1 base and J by 3 bases. CDR1 is LGHNA and CDR2 is YSLEER in the germline V gene. The CDR3 runs to 16 residues. CDR3 in amino acids: CASSQALAGGSYEQYF. For the CDR3, the DNA is TGCGCCAGCAGCCAAGCCCTAGCGGGAGGCAGCTACGAGCAGTACTTC.

The chain employs TRBV27 and TRBJ2-1; tentative D call: TRBD2 (5 bases). The CDR3 extends over 19 amino acids. V dropped 2 bases and J dropped 5 bases, with 25 bases sitting between them. Per the germline V gene, CDR1 is MNHEY and CDR2 is SMNVEV (reference sequence). The CDR3 loop is CASSLGPGWAADPNNEQFF. CDR3 DNA: TGTGCCAGCAGTTTAGGACCGGGGTGGGCAGCGGACCCTAACAATGAGCAGTTCTTC.

The chain carries TRBV5-6 and TRBJ2-7, with 10 bases identical to TRBD1. The germline gives CDR1 SGHDT, CDR2 YYEEEE. V lost 1 base to trimming and J lost 7 bases; unmatched junction nucleotides: 8. The CDR3 is 15 amino acids. The CDR3 is CASSLQRQGAGEQYF. The CDR3 nucleotides read TGTGCCAGCAGCTTGCAGAGACAGGGGGCAGGGGAGCAGTACTTC. The full variable domain, its missing parts supplied by reference TRBV5-6 and TRBJ2-7, is DAGVTQSPTHLIKTRGQQVTLRCSPKSGHDTVSWYQQALGQGPQFIFQYYEEEERQRGNFPDRFSGHQFPNYSSELNVNALLLGDSALYLCASSLQRQGAGEQYFGPGTRLTVT.

The gene calls are TRBV6-1 and TRBJ1-2; D not certain. Trimming took off 6 bases at V and 3 bases at J, with 8 bases between the two ends. CDR1 MNHNS and CDR2 SASEGT come from the germline V gene. The CDR3 extends over 12 amino acids. The CDR3 DNA follows: TGTGCCAGCAGCCAACAAGACTATGGCTACACCTTC. This translates into CASSQQDYGYTF.

The count of this clone is one. The V gene is TRBV4-3, the J gene TRBJ2-7; D is undetermined. Germline values: CDR1 LGHNA, CDR2 YSLEER. CDR3 length equals 14 residues. V was clipped by 0 bases and J by 10 bases, with 16 bases between them. The CDR3 spells CASSQDPSRREQYF. The CDR3, as DNA: TGCGCCAGCAGCCAAGATCCCTCTAGAAGAGAACAGTACTTC.

The rearrangement uses TRBV25-1 and TRBJ1-4; TRBD1 matches at 8 bases. V lost 9 bases, J lost 5 bases, and 2 bases stayed unmatched. Germline CDR1 reads MGHDK; CDR2 reads SYGVNS. This CDR3 spans 12 amino acids. The CDR3 is CASPGGNEKLFF. The DNA for the CDR3 is TGTGCCAGTCCAGGGGGCAATGAAAAACTGTTTTTT.

The chain is built from TRBV19 and TRBJ2-2; D is ambiguous. The CDR3 runs to 14 residues. The germline V gene has CDR1 LNHDA and CDR2 SQIVND (reference sequence). Trimming took off 9 bases at V and 5 bases at J, with 16 bases between the two ends. CDR3 sequence reads: CASHIEENTGELFF. The DNA for the CDR3 is TGTGCCAGCCACATAGAGGAGAATACCGGGGAGCTGTTTTTT.

Only a few counts were recorded for this clone. This rearrangement joins TRBV6-1 to TRBJ1-1; 7 bases match TRBD1. V shed 3 bases, J shed 3 bases, and the junction held 4 bases outside the gene matches. Germline CDR1 MNHNS, CDR2 SASEGT. CDR3 size: 14 residues. The CDR3 nucleotides read TGTGCCAGCAGTGAGAGACAGGGAGACACTGAAGCTTTCTTT. This gives the protein CASSERQGDTEAFF.

The V gene is TRBV5-1, the J gene TRBJ2-7, with 9 bases matching TRBD2. CDR3 length: 16 residues. Germline V gene data show CDR1 as SGHRS and CDR2 as YFSETQ. The J segment lost 1 base and the V segment lost 0 bases, leaving 5 bases of the junction unmatched. The CDR3 DNA follows: TGCGCCAGCAGCTTGGAAAGGACTAGCGCGTCCTACGAGCAGTACTTC. It codes for CASSLERTSASYEQYF.

This sequence joins TRBV11-2 and TRBJ2-7, with TRBD1 identical over 7 bases. CDR3 length equals 15 residues. Germline V gives CDR1 SGHAT, CDR2 FQNNGV. V lost 6 bases to trimming and J lost 1 base; unmatched junction nucleotides: 9. The CDR3 spells CASSYGPGQSYEQYF. For the CDR3, the DNA is TGTGCCAGCAGTTACGGCCCGGGACAGTCCTACGAGCAGTACTTC.

Here the CDR3 reads CASRSGQGAWQPQHF. CDR3 DNA sequence: TGTGCCAGCAGGTCAGGACAGGGGGCGTGGCAGCCCCAGCATTTT. The chain has TRBV6-5 and TRBJ1-5; 11 bases line up with TRBD1. The germline CDR1 and CDR2 sequences are MNHEY and SVGAGI. Trimming removed 6 bases from V and 7 bases from J; junction bases left unmatched: 8. The CDR3 length is 15 residues.

V usage is TRBV6-5 and J usage is TRBJ1-6, with a tentative D call TRBD1 (6 bases). This CDR3 is 14 amino acids long. Germline CDR1 and CDR2: MNHEY and SVGAGI. V shed 8 bases and J shed 5 bases, with 13 bases lying between them. CDR3 DNA sequence: TGTGCCAGCGGGGGGGGGCGTAATAATTCACCCCTCCACTTT. The encoded protein is CASGGGRNNSPLHF.

This clone has only a few counts. This chain links TRBV25-1 with TRBJ1-6; 7 bases are shared with TRBD1. The CDR3 sequence is 15 residues long. V shed 4 bases, J shed 5 bases, and the junction held 5 bases outside the gene matches. Germline assignment: CDR1 MGHDK and CDR2 SYGVNS. The CDR3 DNA reads TGTGCCAGCAGTGCAGGGGGGCGGAATAATTCACCCCTCCACTTT. It is translated as CASSAGGRNNSPLHF.

This clone was seen a handful of times. V gene TRBV5-6 combines with J gene TRBJ2-3; 8 nucleotides line up with TRBD2. V lost 5 bases and J lost 2; bases outside the gene matches: 4. Germline CDR1 and CDR2: SGHDT and YYEEEE. This CDR3 is 14 amino acids long. The CDR3 DNA reads as TGTGCCAGCAGTGGAGCGGGGGACACAGATACGCAGTATTTT. Translation gives CASSGAGDTDTQYF.

The J gene is TRBJ2-7, the V gene TRBV28; 7 bases map to TRBD2. This CDR3 spans 14 amino acids. The ends lost 9 bases at V and 5 bases at J; junction bases unmatched: 13. Per germline, CDR1 MDHEN and CDR2 SYDVKM. CDR3 sequence: CASSIGAGTDEQYF. In nucleotides, the CDR3 is TGTGCCAGTTCGATCGGAGCGGGAACTGACGAGCAGTACTTC.

This sequence joins TRBV2 and TRBJ2-1; weak D call: TRBD1 (5 bases). Trimming pared 5 bases from V and 8 bases from J, leaving 10 bases between. The germline CDR1 and CDR2 sequences are SNHLY and FYNNEI. The CDR3 covers 12 residues. This CDR3 reads CASSRGRYEQFF. As DNA, the CDR3 is TGTGCCAGCAGTAGGGGTCGGTATGAGCAGTTCTTC.

The chain has TRBV15 and TRBJ1-2; D not resolved. V shed 0 bases and J shed 1 base, with 9 bases lying between them. The CDR3 contains 15 residues. Germline values: CDR1 LNHNV, CDR2 YYDKDF (reference sequence). The DNA of the CDR3 is TGTGCCACCAGCAGAGATCGCAGCGTTAACTATGGCTACACCTTC. This sequence encodes CATSRDRSVNYGYTF. Using reference TRBV15 and TRBJ1-2 for the parts outside the CDR3, the full variable domain is DAMVIQNPRYQVTQFGKPVTLSCSQTLNHNVMYWYQQKSSQAPKLLFHYYDKDFNNEADTPDNFQSRRPNTSFCFLDIRSPGLGDTAMYLCATSRDRSVNYGYTFGSGTRLTVV.

This chain uses TRBV4-3 with TRBJ1-1; D ambiguous. Germline CDR1 and CDR2: LGHNA and YSLEER. V lost 0 bases and J lost 4, with 12 bases in between. This CDR3 is 15 amino acids long. The CDR3: CASSQEPRSSTEAFF. The CDR3 DNA reads TGCGCCAGCAGCCAAGAACCAAGAAGCTCCACTGAAGCTTTCTTT.

The gene calls are TRBV5-1 and TRBJ2-5; TRBD1 aligns across 8 bases. V lost 4 bases to trimming and J lost 1 base; unmatched junction nucleotides: 9. There are 16 residues in the CDR3. Germline V gene sequence: CDR1 SGHRS, CDR2 YFSETQ. DNA of the CDR3: TGCGCCAGCAGCAACGGACAGGGAGTCGTCCAAGAGACCCAGTACTTC. It is translated as CASSNGQGVVQETQYF.

The chain recombines TRBV5-1 with TRBJ2-5, with TRBD2 as a possible D gene (6 bases). The ends were cut back, 0 bases at V and 0 bases at J, with 9 bases in the middle. Germline-derived CDR1 and CDR2 are SGHRS and YFSETQ. The CDR3 spans 15 residues. Here the CDR3 DNA reads TGCGCCAGCAGCTTGGCCCTAGCGCACCAAGAGACCCAGTACTTC. Residues: CASSLALAHQETQYF.

This chain connects TRBV27 to TRBJ1-2; 7 bases are a match to TRBD1. The V gene end was trimmed by 2 bases and the J gene end by 5 bases; junction bases not matched to a gene: 11. The CDR3 contains 16 residues. The germline CDR1 and CDR2 sequences are MNHEY and SMNVEV (reference sequence). Here the CDR3 reads CASSLRGTVLFYGYTF. CDR3 coding DNA: TGTGCCAGCAGTTTAAGGGGGACAGTTCTTTTTTATGGCTACACCTTC.